These T cell receptor beta chains were read from a single sample in a study of multiple sclerosis patients with progressive multifocal leukoencephalopathy. Libraries were prepared by immunoSEQ multiplex PCR; TCRdb keeps only in-frame clonotypes and omits some of them. The table shows tens of thousands of clones, with roughly 90% occurring only once. The sample in question was PBMCs, obtained from a patient treated with natalizumab. The receptors derive from a human donor with progressive multifocal leukoencephalopathy. Both conserved end residues are part of each CDR3. The order of the fields is V gene, clone size, J gene, D gene, CDR3 DNA, CDR3 protein. D genes are given only for firm matches. Rows give clone size only sometimes, using once, few, many, or a class for an expanded clone.

V: TRBV7-8
size: .
J: TRBJ2-7
D: .
DNA: TGTGCCAGCAGCTCCCGGGGGGAGCAGTACTTC
CDR3: CASSSRGEQYF

V: TRBV6-6
size: .
J: TRBJ2-3
D: .
DNA: TGTGCCAGCAGTCATACTAGAGAGGGGCGAGATACGCAGTATTTT
CDR3: CASSHTREGRDTQYF

V: TRBV29-1
size: .
J: TRBJ2-4
D: .
DNA: TGCAGCGTTGAAGGTGTTAGTGGGGGAGAAAACATTCAGTACTTC
CDR3: CSVEGVSGGENIQYF

V: TRBV25-1
size: .
J: TRBJ2-2
D: TRBD2
DNA: TGTGCCAGCAGTGACTCACGCGGGGGGCAAGGGACCGGGGAGCTGTTTTTT
CDR3: CASSDSRGGQGTGELFF

V: TRBV5-4
size: .
J: TRBJ2-7
D: TRBD1
DNA: TGTGCCAGCAGCCCGGGACAGTTCTACGAGCAGTACTTC
CDR3: CASSPGQFYEQYF

V: TRBV6-5
size: .
J: TRBJ1-3
D: TRBD1
DNA: TGTGCCAGCTCGAAACCAGGACAGGGGCCAGACACCATATATTTT
CDR3: CASSKPGQGPDTIYF

V: TRBV9
size: .
J: TRBJ2-1
D: .
DNA: TGTGCCAGCAGCGTAGATCCCCCTCGCGGGGTCTACAATGAGCAGTTCTTC
CDR3: CASSVDPPRGVYNEQFF

V: TRBV29-1
size: .
J: TRBJ2-2
D: TRBD2
DNA: TGCAGCGTTTCCCCGGGACTAGCCTCCAGCGGGGAGCTGTTTTTT
CDR3: CSVSPGLASSGELFF

V: TRBV27
size: .
J: TRBJ2-7
D: TRBD2
DNA: TGTGCCAGCAGTTTTATGGCTAGCGGGATTTACGAGCAGTACTTC
CDR3: CASSFMASGIYEQYF

V: TRBV4-1
size: .
J: TRBJ2-1
D: TRBD1
DNA: TGCGCCAGCAGCCAAGGGACAGGGGATTACAATGAGCAGTTCTTC
CDR3: CASSQGTGDYNEQFF

V: TRBV6-5
size: .
J: TRBJ2-7
D: TRBD1
DNA: TGTGCCAGCAGAACCGGGACAGGGGTCGAGCAGTACTTC
CDR3: CASRTGTGVEQYF

V: TRBV7-2
size: .
J: TRBJ2-7
D: .
DNA: TGTGCCAGCAGCTTAGGGGGGGAAACCTACGAGCAGTACTTC
CDR3: CASSLGGETYEQYF

V: TRBV25-1
size: .
J: TRBJ2-7
D: TRBD2
DNA: TGTGCCAGAGGGGAGCGGGAGGGAGGAGGAGTCTACGAGCAGTACTTC
CDR3: CARGEREGGGVYEQYF

V: TRBV25-1
size: .
J: TRBJ2-1
D: .
DNA: TGTGCCAGCAGTGAAGAAGGCGGAGAGGTTAATGAGCAGTTCTTC
CDR3: CASSEEGGEVNEQFF

V: TRBV10-1
size: .
J: TRBJ2-1
D: .
DNA: TGCGCCAGCAGTGAGTCGGGGGAGGTCGACAATGAGCAGTTCTTC
CDR3: CASSESGEVDNEQFF

V: TRBV15
size: .
J: TRBJ2-1
D: TRBD2
DNA: TGTGCCACCAGCAGAACCCCGACCGGGACTAGCGGGGCCCTTGTGGGGTGGCGTGAGCAGTTCTTC
CDR3: CATSRTPTGTSGALVGWREQFF

V: TRBV7-2
size: once
J: TRBJ1-3
D: .
DNA: TGTGCCAGCAGCTTGGAGGGGCTTAGGGGAAACACCATATATTTT
CDR3: CASSLEGLRGNTIYF

V: TRBV6-5
size: .
J: TRBJ2-1
D: TRBD1
DNA: TGTGCCACCCAGACAGGGGGCCCCTACAATGAGCAGTTCTTC
CDR3: CATQTGGPYNEQFF

V: TRBV27
size: .
J: TRBJ1-3
D: .
DNA: TGTGCCAGCAGTTTTACAACTCCGGGACGGAGCAAGGACACCATATATTTT
CDR3: CASSFTTPGRSKDTIYF

V: TRBV29-1
size: .
J: TRBJ1-5
D: .
DNA: TGCAGCGCCCTTGGGGTAGGCAATCAGCCCCAGCATTTT
CDR3: CSALGVGNQPQHF

V: TRBV5-6
size: few
J: TRBJ2-7
D: TRBD2
DNA: TGTGCCAGCAGCCCGGGGCGCGGGAGCCGCGAGCAGTACTTC
CDR3: CASSPGRGSREQYF

V: TRBV6-5
size: .
J: TRBJ2-1
D: TRBD2
DNA: TGTGCCAGCAGAATGCGGGAGGCGACATACAATGAGCAGTTCTTC
CDR3: CASRMREATYNEQFF

V: TRBV5-1
size: .
J: TRBJ2-3
D: TRBD2
DNA: TGCGCCAGCGCGTCGCCTAGCGGACCCCTGAGCACAGATACGCAGTATTTT
CDR3: CASASPSGPLSTDTQYF

V: TRBV27
size: .
J: TRBJ1-4
D: TRBD1
DNA: TGTGCCAGCGCGGGACAGCGTAATGAAAAACTGTTTTTT
CDR3: CASAGQRNEKLFF

V: TRBV7-9
size: .
J: TRBJ2-3
D: .
DNA: TGTGCCGGAACCGGGCTAGTTATAGCAGATACGCAGTATTTT
CDR3: CAGTGLVIADTQYF

V: TRBV7-9
size: .
J: TRBJ2-7
D: .
DNA: TGTGCCAGCAGCCCGGGGGGCACGCGTAGCTCCTACGAGCAGTACTTC
CDR3: CASSPGGTRSSYEQYF

V: TRBV9
size: .
J: TRBJ2-2
D: TRBD1
DNA: TGTGCCAGCAGCCCCCGACAGGGGGGGACCGGGGAGCTGTTTTTT
CDR3: CASSPRQGGTGELFF

V: TRBV28
size: .
J: TRBJ2-1
D: TRBD2
DNA: TGTGCCAGCAGCCGCGGACTAGCGGGAGCCGCCAATGAGCAGTTCTTC
CDR3: CASSRGLAGAANEQFF

V: TRBV7-3
size: .
J: TRBJ1-1
D: .
DNA: TGTGCCAGCAGCTCCTACGGTGGCACTGAAGCTTTCTTT
CDR3: CASSSYGGTEAFF

V: TRBV4-1
size: .
J: TRBJ2-1
D: TRBD2
DNA: TGCGCCAGCAGCCGAATCTACGGGGGGGACTTGTACAATGAGCAGTTCTTC
CDR3: CASSRIYGGDLYNEQFF